This T cell receptor beta chain stems from a study of cytomegalovirus exposure and HLA in healthy donors. General observations from the study: In an earlier analysis, most TCR beta V segments were productive about 87% or about 30% of the time. Immune exposure information available was restricted to CMV serostatus. An ancestry cluster, one associated with Asian ancestry, reportedly showed fewer N-insertions than the approximately 650-donor mean in a later analysis.

This PCR relied on a set of 60 Vbeta primers and 13 Jbeta primers. Data came from immunoSEQ multiplex PCR; TCRdb stores just in-frame clones and leaves some out. The table records 150,000 to 200,000 clones, around 75% of them present only once. Looked up from germline, CDR1 is SGHRS and CDR2 is YFSETQ. V lost 2 bases to trimming and J lost 0 bases; unmatched junction nucleotides: 5. The CDR3 totals 16 residues. On this clone itself: Its cognate antigen is unknown.

This receptor was taken from a man aged 18-30 years in good health and CMV-seropositive. Sequencing used PBMCs. The J gene is TRBJ2-1, the V gene TRBV5-1, with TRBD1 identical over 7 bases. The CDR3 loop is CASSFPRDSSYNEQFF. In DNA form, the CDR3 reads TGCGCCAGCAGCTTCCCCCGGGACAGCTCCTACAATGAGCAGTTCTTC.